This TCR beta chain was captured by sequencing in a study of identical twins. Study observations and caveats: Invariant T cells like MAIT and iNKT could partly confound the zero-insertion analyses. Memory repertoires lacked the insertion deficit that abundant cord blood beta clonotypes showed.

TCRdb re-analysed the 5' RACE reads in MiXCR, keeping a single row per CDR3 protein. The data show about 100,000 distinct CDR3 sequences, 4.5% to 6.5% seen once. This clonotype appeared many times. Its antigen remains unknown. V was shortened by 4 bases and J by 12 bases, with 10 bases between the two germline ends. This CDR3 spans 11 amino acids. The rearrangement links TRBV12-3 or TRBV12-4 to TRBJ2-1, with D possibly matching TRBD2 (6 bases). The sample comprised memory T cells sorted from blood. The receptor's source is a woman aged 50 to 65 in good health. CDR3 in DNA: TGTGCCAGCAGTTCGGGACTGGTGCAGTTCTTC. This translates into CASSSGLVQFF.